Shown below are 8 T cell receptor beta chains from a single sample sequenced in a study of CD8+ T cells in alopecia areata. Isolated RNA was reverse transcribed into cDNA used as the sequencing template. The table came from immunoSEQ multiplex PCR; TCRdb's copy has only in-frame clones and leaves some out. The sample carries roughly 250,000 clones, roughly two thirds recorded once. The starting material was CD4+ T cells sorted from blood, obtained at week 0. The receptors were sampled from a human donor with alopecia areata.

The rearrangement links TRBV6-5 to TRBJ2-7; a possible D gene is TRBD1 (6 bases). The CDR3 has 16 residues. The V gene lost 3 bases and the J gene lost 2 bases, with 17 bases spanning the gap. CDR1 is MNHEY and CDR2 is SVGAGI in the germline V gene. CDR3: CASSYSLGAGTYEQYF. The CDR3, as DNA: TGTGCCAGCAGTTATTCTCTGGGGGCAGGGACCTACGAGCAGTACTTC.

This clone appeared a few times. The chain links TRBV5-1 to TRBJ2-3; 8 bases match TRBD2. The CDR3 contains 13 residues. Germline lookup yields CDR1 SGHRS and CDR2 YFSETQ. With 4 bases clipped from V and 6 bases from J, the junction kept 4 bases outside the gene matches. CDR3 nucleotide sequence: TGCGCCAGCAGCACCGGGGGGGCCGATACGCAGTATTTT. It translates to CASSTGGADTQYF.

In its sample, this clone was seen once. V is TRBV5-1 and J is TRBJ1-5; the match to TRBD1 covers 8 bases. Unmatched junction bases numbered 11, after V lost 4 bases and J lost 8 bases. The germline CDR1 and CDR2 sequences are SGHRS and YFSETQ. The CDR3 totals 15 residues. The CDR3 is CASSPGPGGSEPQHF. In nucleotides, the CDR3 is TGCGCCAGCAGCCCCGGGCCAGGGGGCTCGGAGCCCCAGCATTTT. The full variable domain, in which reference TRBV5-1 and TRBJ1-5 provide the parts outside the CDR3, is KAGVTQTPRYLIKTRGQQVTLSCSPISGHRSVSWYQQTPGQGLQFLFEYFSETQRNKGNFPGRFSGRQFSNSRSEMNVSTLELGDSALYLCASSPGPGGSEPQHFGDGTRLSIL.

The chain couples TRBV7-2 to TRBJ2-5; the match to TRBD1 covers 9 bases. The length of the CDR3 is 15 residues. With 2 bases clipped from V and 2 bases from J, the junction kept 3 bases outside the gene matches. Per the germline V gene, CDR1 is SGHTA and CDR2 is FQGNSA. DNA for the CDR3: TGTGCCAGCAGCTTAATTGGGACAGGGCAAGAGACCCAGTACTTC. It translates to CASSLIGTGQETQYF. Drawing the rest from reference TRBV7-2 and TRBJ2-5, the complete variable domain is GAGVSQSPSNKVTEKGKDVELRCDPISGHTALYWYRQSLGQGLEFLIYFQGNSAPDKSGLPSDRFSAERTGGSVSTLTIQRTQQEDSAVYLCASSLIGTGQETQYFGPGTRLLVL.

CDR3 sequence: CASSTTGSGGEKLFF. The CDR3 region has the DNA TGCGCCAGCAGCACGACAGGATCGGGAGGAGAAAAACTGTTTTTT. The chain carries TRBV5-1 and TRBJ1-4; TRBD1 might be the D (6 bases). V was pared by 4 bases and J by 8 bases, with 18 bases between. CDR3 length equals 15 residues. Germline V gene data show CDR1 as SGHRS and CDR2 as YFSETQ.

The V gene is TRBV30, the J gene TRBJ2-7, with D perhaps TRBD1 (6 bases). Trimming took 4 bases from V and 0 from J, leaving 16 bases between them. CDR3 size: 15 residues. CDR1 and CDR2 from the germline V gene are GTSNPN and SVGIG (reference sequence). The CDR3 sequence is CAWNAGDTSSYEQYF. CDR3 DNA sequence: TGTGCCTGGAACGCCGGGGACACGAGCTCCTACGAGCAGTACTTC.

The chain couples TRBV7-2 to TRBJ1-6, with D maybe TRBD1 (5 bases). This CDR3 spans 14 amino acids. Per the germline V gene, CDR1 is SGHTA and CDR2 is FQGNSA. V was shortened by 4 bases and J by 7 bases, with 11 bases between the two germline ends. CDR3 sequence reads: CASSSPQANSPLHF. In nucleotides, the CDR3 is TGTGCCAGCAGCTCCCCACAGGCAAATTCACCCCTCCACTTT.

V gene TRBV19 combines with J gene TRBJ2-1, with D hard to call. CDR1 and CDR2 (germline): LNHDA, SQIVND (reference sequence). The V gene lost 2 bases and the J gene lost 6 bases, with 5 bases spanning the gap. The length of the CDR3 is 12 residues. The CDR3 DNA is TGTGCCAGTAGTATACCCCGCAATGAGCAGTTCTTC. Its protein product is CASSIPRNEQFF.